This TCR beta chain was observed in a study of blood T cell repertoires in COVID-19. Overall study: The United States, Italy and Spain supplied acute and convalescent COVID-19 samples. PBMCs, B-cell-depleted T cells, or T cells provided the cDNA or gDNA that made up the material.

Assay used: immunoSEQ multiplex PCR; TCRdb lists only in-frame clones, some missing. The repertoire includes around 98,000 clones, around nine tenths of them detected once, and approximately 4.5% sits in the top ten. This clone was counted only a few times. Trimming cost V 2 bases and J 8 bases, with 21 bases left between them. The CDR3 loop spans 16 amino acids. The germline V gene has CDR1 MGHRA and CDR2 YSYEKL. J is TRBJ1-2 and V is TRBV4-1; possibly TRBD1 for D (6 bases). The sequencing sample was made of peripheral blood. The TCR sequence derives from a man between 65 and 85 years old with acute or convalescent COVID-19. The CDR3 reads CASSQSGTPRSEGYTF. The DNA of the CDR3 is TGCGCCAGCAGCCAAAGTGGGACACCCAGGTCGGAAGGCTACACCTTC.